These 27 T cell receptor beta chains were all obtained from the same sample, sequenced in a study of blood T cells in healthy people across ages. Through a sample-barcoded 5' primer and a J-beta primer mix, a second PCR was run for roughly 7 to 12 cycles. TCRdb independently ran MiXCR on the 5' RACE reads; one entry per CDR3 protein. The sample includes roughly 2 million distinct CDR3 sequences, around half of them seen just once. The sequenced material came from blood. These receptors all come from a middle-aged woman in good health.

CDR3 sequence reads: CASSLAQQGGTYNEQFF. The CDR3 DNA reads TGTGCCAGCAGCTTAGCTCAACAGGGGGGCACCTACAATGAGCAGTTCTTC. The rearrangement links TRBV7-9 to TRBJ2-1, with 8 bases fitting TRBD1. This CDR3 has 17 amino acids. Trimming removed 0 bases from V and 2 bases from J; junction bases left unmatched: 6. The germline V gene has CDR1 SEHNR and CDR2 FQNEAQ (reference sequence). Full variable domain (outside the CDR3, taken from reference TRBV7-9 and TRBJ2-1): DTGVSQNPRHKITKRGQNVTFRCDPISEHNRLYWYRQTLGQGPEFLTYFQNEAQLEKSRLLSDRFSAERPKGSFSTLEIQRTEQGDSAMYLCASSLAQQGGTYNEQFFGPGTRLTVL.

This chain joins TRBV7-2 and TRBJ2-3, with D possibly TRBD2 on 6 matching bases. The V and J ends lost 2 bases and 0 bases respectively, with 9 bases between them. There are 15 residues in the CDR3. The germline gives CDR1 SGHTA, CDR2 FQGNSA. The CDR3: CASSLTRGSTDTQYF. In DNA form, the CDR3 reads TGTGCCAGCAGCTTAACGCGGGGAAGCACAGATACGCAGTATTTT.

This clonotype was seen once. This sequence joins TRBV2 and TRBJ2-3; 7 bases agree with TRBD1. CDR1 is SNHLY and CDR2 is FYNNEI in the germline V gene. Trimming took 7 bases from V and 4 from J; bases not matched to a gene: 8. There are 14 residues in the CDR3. CDR3 sequence: CASTVGQGADTQYF. CDR3 in DNA: TGTGCCAGCACTGTGGGGCAGGGGGCAGATACGCAGTATTTT.

The rearrangement links TRBV13 to TRBJ2-5, with D unresolved. V was shortened by 4 bases and J by 0 bases, with 9 bases between the two germline ends. CDR3 length: 14 residues. Germline values: CDR1 PRHDT, CDR2 FYEKMQ (reference sequence). CDR3 sequence (DNA): TGTGCCAGCAGCTGGGCGGTGTACCAAGAGACCCAGTACTTC. Translated, it gives CASSWAVYQETQYF.

The chain recombines TRBV6-5 with TRBJ2-3, with 9 nucleotides matching TRBD2. V lost 7 bases and J lost 0; bases outside the gene matches: 5. The CDR3 length is 15 residues. The germline gives CDR1 MNHEY, CDR2 SVGAGI. CDR3 sequence: CASKSGGHSTDTQYF. The CDR3 DNA sequence: TGTGCCAGCAAAAGCGGGGGGCATAGCACAGATACGCAGTATTTT.

The chain combines TRBV6-5 with TRBJ2-3, with 9 bases aligning to TRBD2. CDR1 is MNHEY, CDR2 SVGAGI, per germline. The CDR3 extends over 15 amino acids. Unmatched junction bases numbered 10, after V lost 6 bases and J lost 6 bases. The chain's CDR3 is CASSRRLAVIDTQYF. Written as DNA, the CDR3 is TGTGCCAGCAGCCGTAGACTAGCGGTGATCGATACGCAGTATTTT.

The V gene is TRBV6-5, the J gene TRBJ2-4, with 8 nucleotides matching TRBD1. There are 15 residues in the CDR3. J lost 15 bases, V lost 6 bases, and 19 bases had no gene match. Per the germline V gene, CDR1 is MNHEY and CDR2 is SVGAGI. CDR3 bases: TGTGCCAGCAGGGTTGACAGGGGCAAGACCTACGAGCGGTACTTC. Translating it yields CASRVDRGKTYERYF.

The genes are TRBV19 and TRBJ2-7, with D maybe TRBD1 (5 bases). The germline V gene has CDR1 LNHDA and CDR2 SQIVND (reference sequence). This CDR3 comprises 12 residues. V was shortened by 7 bases and J by 3 bases, with 10 bases between the two germline ends. The CDR3 DNA follows: TGTGCCAGTATGACCGACAGCTACGAGCAGTACTTC. This sequence encodes CASMTDSYEQYF. The complete variable domain, with remaining parts taken from reference TRBV19 and TRBJ2-7, reads DGGITQSPKYLFRKEGQNVTLSCEQNLNHDAMYWYRQDPGQGLRLIYYSQIVNDFQKGDIAEGYSVSREKKESFPLTVTSAQKNPTAFYLCASMTDSYEQYFGPGTRLTVT.

The CDR3 region is CSASLVRESRETQYF. Here the CDR3 DNA reads TGCAGTGCTAGTTTGGTGAGGGAATCGCGAGAGACCCAGTACTTC. V gene TRBV20-1 combines with J gene TRBJ2-5; a possible D gene is TRBD2 (5 bases). CDR3 size: 15 residues. CDR1 DFQATT and CDR2 SNEGSKA come from the germline V gene (reference sequence). The germline V and J ends were trimmed by 3 bases and 4 bases, with 18 bases remaining between them.

The chain uses TRBV7-6 and TRBJ2-7; possible D gene TRBD2, 7 bases. V was shortened by 1 base and J by 4 bases, with 14 bases between the two germline ends. Per germline, CDR1 SGHVS and CDR2 FNYEAQ. This CDR3 has 15 residues. CDR3 DNA: TGTGCCAGCAGCTTAGGCCGGGGGGCGTTGTACGAGCAGTACTTC. Translated: CASSLGRGALYEQYF.

The rearrangement links TRBV13 to TRBJ2-1; unclear D gene. The germline gives CDR1 PRHDT, CDR2 FYEKMQ (reference sequence). Trimming pared 5 bases from V and 6 bases from J, leaving 14 bases between. This CDR3 is 14 amino acids long. Here the CDR3 reads CASSPESAFNEQFF. The CDR3 DNA is TGTGCCAGCAGCCCCGAGAGTGCCTTCAATGAGCAGTTCTTC.

This clonotype was recorded a few times. The chain employs TRBV27 and TRBJ1-5; no firm D call. Trimming pared 2 bases from V and 4 bases from J, leaving 9 bases between. CDR3 size: 14 residues. Germline V CDR1 and CDR2: MNHEY, SMNVEV (reference sequence). Here the CDR3 DNA reads TGTGCCAGCAGTTTACGCGAGATTAATCAGCCCCAGCATTTT. Its translation is CASSLREINQPQHF.

The chain employs TRBV5-1 and TRBJ2-7, with 7 bases matching TRBD1. The V gene end was trimmed by 8 bases and the J gene end by 3 bases; junction bases not matched to a gene: 14. This CDR3 has 15 residues. Germline assignment: CDR1 SGHRS and CDR2 YFSETQ. For the CDR3, the DNA is TGCGCCAGTCCGATACCCCCGACAGGGATCTACGAGCAGTACTTC. Amino acids: CASPIPPTGIYEQYF.

V is TRBV6-2 or TRBV6-3 and J is TRBJ2-1; D uncertain. Trimming removed 4 bases from V and 4 bases from J, with 17 bases in between. Germline V gene data show CDR1 as MNHEY and CDR2 as SVGEGT. The CDR3 is 16 residues long. CDR3 coding DNA: TGTGCCAGCAGTTTAAGGTCCACCAAACCTTACAATGAGCAGTTCTTC. Residues: CASSLRSTKPYNEQFF.

This clonotype has a handful of counts. The chain couples TRBV4-2 to TRBJ2-5; 7 bases are a match to TRBD2. CDR3 length: 16 residues. CDR1 and CDR2 (germline): LGHNA, YNFKEQ. J gave up 2 bases and V 3 bases, and 9 bases lay outside the gene matches. The CDR3 nucleotides read TGTGCCAGCAGCCAGGGAGCTGGGCGGGGGCAAGAGACCCAGTACTTC. Translation: CASSQGAGRGQETQYF.

The chain combines TRBV28 with TRBJ2-5; 8 nucleotides match TRBD2. The assigned J gene may be wrong: the sequence end matches TRBJ2-7 better. This CDR3 spans 15 amino acids. Germline lookup yields CDR1 MDHEN and CDR2 SYDVKM. The CDR3 spells CASLTAGGGFYEQYF. The CDR3 region has the DNA TGTGCCAGCTTAACTGCCGGGGGGGGTTTCTACGAGCAGTACTTC.

The chain recombines TRBV28 with TRBJ2-6, with 9 nucleotides matching TRBD1. J gave up 0 bases and V 4 bases, and 13 bases lay outside the gene matches. CDR3 length: 20 residues. Per germline, CDR1 MDHEN and CDR2 SYDVKM. The CDR3 nucleotides are TGTGCCAGCAGTTCTTGGGACAGGGAATATACGGACTCTGGGGCCAACGTCCTGACTTTC. It translates to CASSSWDREYTDSGANVLTF.

The V call is TRBV20-1, the J call TRBJ2-5, with D possibly matching TRBD1 (6 bases). The CDR3 contains 15 residues. V was pared by 0 bases and J by 4 bases, with 15 bases between. CDR1 is DFQATT and CDR2 is SNEGSKA in the germline V gene (reference sequence). The CDR3 nucleotides are TGCAGTGCTAGAGATGGCCAGGGGCTACCAGAGACCCAGTACTTC. It specifies CSARDGQGLPETQYF.

This chain uses TRBV7-2 with TRBJ2-7, with D perhaps matching TRBD2 (7 bases). The J call is in doubt because the DNA end fits TRBJ2-5 better. This CDR3 contains 14 residues. Germline loops: CDR1 SGHTA, CDR2 FQGNSA. The CDR3 reads CASSFGGGRKTQYF. The CDR3 nucleotides are TGTGCCAGCAGCTTTGGGGGGGGGCGAAAGACCCAGTACTTC.

This clonotype has more than one count but fewer than ten. The gene calls are TRBV5-6 and TRBJ2-4; TRBD1 agrees at 7 bases. The V and J ends lost 4 bases and 6 bases, in that order; junction bases with no gene match: 10. Looked up from germline, CDR1 is SGHDT and CDR2 is YYEEEE. The CDR3 is made up of 15 amino acids. CDR3 protein: CASSGAGTDLNIQYF. The CDR3 DNA is TGTGCCAGCAGCGGAGCCGGGACAGACCTAAACATTCAGTACTTC.

A remark on this clonotype: A read error is possible here, since a much larger clone lies one base away. The genes are TRBV21-1 and TRBJ2-4. Judging by the DNA end, TRBJ2-5 fits better; the J call may be wrong. TRBV21-1 is assigned pseudogene status. The CDR3 sequence is 13 residues long. The CDR3 DNA is TGTGCCAGCAGCGAAAGGGACCAAGAGACCCAGTACTTC. Protein product: CASSERDQETQYF.

The V and J genes are TRBV28 and TRBJ1-4; 9 nucleotides match TRBD1. The CDR3 is made up of 18 amino acids. The germline gives CDR1 MDHEN, CDR2 SYDVKM. V lost 5 bases and J lost 0; bases outside the gene matches: 10. DNA for the CDR3: TGTGCCAGCAGTCCGGACAGGGGTCGCCATGCAACTAATGAAAAACTGTTTTTT. This sequence encodes CASSPDRGRHATNEKLFF.

The genes are TRBV29-1 and TRBJ2-3; D is ambiguous. The length of the CDR3 is 14 residues. CDR1 is SQVTM, CDR2 ANQGSEA, per germline. Trimming pared 4 bases from V and 3 bases from J, leaving 14 bases between. The CDR3 nucleotides are TGCAGCGTTGTTGGACCCGGAATTACAGATACGCAGTATTTT. Amino acids: CSVVGPGITDTQYF.

This clonotype showed up just a few times. The chain joins TRBV6-5 to TRBJ2-1; 7 bases fit TRBD1. The J segment lost 1 base and the V segment lost 4 bases, leaving 7 bases of the junction unmatched. The CDR3 spans 16 residues. CDR1 is MNHEY, CDR2 SVGAGI, per germline. This chain's CDR3 is CASSSPGGFSYNEQFF. The CDR3 DNA sequence: TGTGCCAGCAGTTCCCCAGGGGGTTTTTCCTACAATGAGCAGTTCTTC.

This clonotype has only one observation. This chain joins TRBV27 and TRBJ2-4, with D tentatively TRBD2 (5 bases). The germline gives CDR1 MNHEY, CDR2 SMNVEV (reference sequence). Trimming pared 4 bases from V and 13 bases from J, leaving 14 bases between. The CDR3 sequence is 12 residues long. CDR3 amino acids: CASSSLVGEQYF. The CDR3 DNA follows: TGTGCCAGCAGTTCGCTGGTTGGGGAGCAGTACTTC.

This clonotype has more than one count but fewer than ten. The rearrangement links TRBV12-3 or TRBV12-4 to TRBJ2-4, with D perhaps being TRBD1 or TRBD2 (7 bases each). CDR3 length: 13 amino acids. Deletions cut 5 bases from V and 11 bases from J, with 16 bases between. In DNA, the CDR3 is TGTGCCAGCAGTCCAGGGGGGGCAGCCGTTCAGTACTTC. The encoded protein is CASSPGGAAVQYF.

V gene TRBV14 combines with J gene TRBJ1-2, with unresolved D. The CDR3 loop spans 12 amino acids. Trimming pared 1 base from V and 13 bases from J, leaving 13 bases between. CDR1 SGHDN and CDR2 FVKESK come from the germline V gene. The CDR3, as DNA: TGTGCCAGCAGCCAAGGGACGGCGCGTCCCACCTTC. The encoded protein is CASSQGTARPTF.